Reported below is one T cell receptor beta chain. What it binds is unknown. The sample belongs to a study of shared clonotypes between healthy human individuals. Points from the study as a whole: The genetic and exposure-history diversity represented was limited by few donors. Generation of non-shared clonotypes was less probable than generation of clonotypes shared by all four donors. At large depth, rarefaction still showed sorted-subset sequencing to be incomplete. In general, naive subsets displayed greater estimated richness than memory subsets did.

V was trimmed by 4 bases and J by 2 bases, leaving 14 bases between them. Germline CDR1 and CDR2: LNHNV and YYDKDF (reference sequence). This CDR3 has 16 amino acids. Generated by immunoSEQ multiplex PCR, the TCRdb table keeps only in-frame clones and is missing some. The table lists more than 1,200,000 clones, approximately 98.5% of them singletons. This sequence was found in a man younger than 40 in good health. The rearrangement links TRBV15 to TRBJ1-4; possible D gene TRBD1, 5 bases. Sequenced material: naive CD4+ T cells sorted from blood. As to subset: CD45RA+ positively selected. CDR3 nucleotides: TGTGCCACCAGCAACGCAGGGAGAGCTACTAATGAAAAACTGTTTTTT. Translated, it gives CATSNAGRATNEKLFF.